This T cell receptor (beta chain) came from a study of regulatory T cells in long-lasting Graves disease. Study-wide background: Those with persistent Graves' disease had received antithyroid drugs for over 5 years with positive TSH receptor antibodies. Study-level points and caveats: Repertoires from persistent disease leaned toward TRBV28, TRBJ1-2 and TRBJ2-5. In persistent patients, shared public clonotypes (2,741) outnumbered those in new patients (about 890).

This CDR3 is built from 15 residues. V lost 5 bases, J lost 8 bases, and 5 bases stayed unmatched. From germline, CDR1 is SEHNR and CDR2 FQNEAQ (reference sequence). This clonotype was counted ten times or more. Its antigen is not known. Time point reported: persistent/refractory GD, antithyroid drugs over 5 years with positive TRAb. Extracted PBMC RNA gave rise to the TCR library. Construction of the TCR beta libraries employed iRepertoire HTBI primers in conjunction with Arm-PCR of CDR3 regions. TCRdb independently ran MiXCR on the multiplex PCR reads; one entry per CDR3 protein. The profile shows 430,000 or so distinct CDR3 sequences, over 20% of them singletons.

The chain joins TRBV7-9 to TRBJ1-6, with TRBD1 matching 11 bases. Sample: peripheral blood mononuclear cells (PBMCs), taken when the disease was refractory, from a patient treated with antithyroid drugs. The TCR sequence derives from a female donor with Graves disease. CDR3 residues: CASSGRDRGDSPLHF. CDR3 nucleotide sequence: TGTGCCAGCAGCGGACGGGACAGGGGGGATTCACCCCTCCACTTT.